These 18 T cell receptor beta chains were all obtained from the same sample, sequenced in a study of T cell changes during pregnancy in multiple sclerosis. Sequencing used immunoSEQ multiplex PCR; TCRdb keeps in-frame clones, though not all of them. Counted here are some 40,000 clones, around nine tenths occurring once; the ten biggest clones make up roughly 0.38%. The sequences come from CD4+ T cells from peripheral blood mononuclear cells, collected in the third trimester of pregnancy. The receptor source for this set is a female donor in good health, enrolled as a control in a pregnancy study.

This rearrangement joins TRBV9 to TRBJ2-5, with 12 positions matching TRBD2. This CDR3 has 17 amino acids. Germline CDR1 reads SGDLS; CDR2 reads YYNGEE. Trimming took 0 bases from V and 5 from J; bases not matched to a gene: 8. CDR3 nucleotide sequence: TGTGCCAGCAGCGTAGACTCGACTAGCGGGAGAGGGGAGACCCAGTACTTC. Amino acid sequence: CASSVDSTSGRGETQYF.

The chain uses TRBV19 and TRBJ1-5; D ambiguous. Germline loops: CDR1 LNHDA, CDR2 SQIVND (reference sequence). With 3 bases removed from V and 7 bases from J, the gap between germline ends came to 7 bases. The CDR3 spans 12 residues. The CDR3 protein is CASSMGRQPQHF. The CDR3 DNA is TGTGCCAGTAGTATGGGGAGGCAGCCCCAGCATTTT.

This clone was seen only a few times. This rearrangement joins TRBV19 to TRBJ2-7, with 7 bases aligning to TRBD2. Unmatched junction bases numbered 7, after V lost 5 bases and J lost 3 bases. Germline assignment: CDR1 LNHDA and CDR2 SQIVND (reference sequence). This CDR3 has 14 residues. CDR3 in DNA: TGTGCCAGTAGTCCGGGACTACATGGCTACGAGCAGTACTTC. Residues: CASSPGLHGYEQYF. The whole variable domain, filled in from reference TRBV19 and TRBJ2-7, reads DGGITQSPKYLFRKEGQNVTLSCEQNLNHDAMYWYRQDPGQGLRLIYYSQIVNDFQKGDIAEGYSVSREKKESFPLTVTSAQKNPTAFYLCASSPGLHGYEQYFGPGTRLTVT.

J is TRBJ2-2 and V is TRBV10-3; D is perhaps TRBD2 (6 bases). With 10 bases removed from V and 1 base from J, the gap between germline ends came to 13 bases. This CDR3 has 14 amino acids. CDR1 and CDR2 from the germline V gene are ENHRY and SYGVKD. The CDR3 region is CATQGLQNTGELFF. Here the CDR3 DNA reads TGTGCCACCCAGGGACTTCAGAACACCGGGGAGCTGTTTTTT.

This rearrangement joins TRBV7-2 to TRBJ1-2; maybe TRBD1 (6 bases). Germline CDR1 and CDR2: SGHTA and FQGNSA. V lost 1 base to trimming and J lost 7 bases, with 13 bases between them. This CDR3 spans 14 amino acids. CDR3 DNA sequence: TGTGCCAGCAGCTTAGACCCAGGGGTCGGTGGCTACACCTTC. Protein sequence: CASSLDPGVGGYTF.

This clone was seen a single time. V gene TRBV6-1 combines with J gene TRBJ1-1; 11 positions agree with TRBD1. V trimming: 6 bases; J trimming: 3 bases; junction bases outside the gene matches: 3. The length of the CDR3 is 14 residues. Germline CDR1 reads MNHNS; CDR2 reads SASEGT. DNA of the CDR3: TGTGCCAGCAGGGGGGGACAGGGGGACACTGAAGCTTTCTTT. This encodes CASRGGQGDTEAFF.

This chain connects TRBV15 to TRBJ2-1; D may be TRBD1 (6 bases). CDR3 length equals 15 residues. Germline CDR1 is LNHNV and CDR2 is YYDKDF (reference sequence). Trimming cost V 1 base and J 5 bases, with 12 bases left between them. In nucleotides, the CDR3 is TGTGCCACCAGCAGAGGTTCCAGGGGAGACAATGAGCAGTTCTTC. It specifies CATSRGSRGDNEQFF.

V and J are TRBV6-6 and TRBJ1-1, with 7 nucleotides matching TRBD1. This CDR3 is built from 13 residues. The V gene's germline CDR1 is MNHNY and CDR2 SVGAGI (reference sequence). The V gene end was trimmed by 4 bases and the J gene end by 4 bases; junction bases not matched to a gene: 3. The CDR3 protein is CASSSRDSTEAFF. The DNA for the CDR3 is TGTGCCAGCAGTTCGCGGGACAGCACTGAAGCTTTCTTT.

This clone showed up just a few times. The chain recombines TRBV2 with TRBJ1-3; no firm D call. Germline V lookup: CDR1 SNHLY, CDR2 FYNNEI. The CDR3 spans 13 residues. V dropped 10 bases and J dropped 2 bases, with 12 bases sitting between them. The chain's CDR3 is CAIRPGAGNTIYF. The CDR3 nucleotides are TGTGCCATCCGACCGGGAGCTGGAAACACCATATATTTT.

V usage is TRBV18 and J usage is TRBJ1-2; D is possibly TRBD1 (5 bases). Germline CDR1 is KGHSH and CDR2 is LQKENI. CDR3 length equals 15 residues. V lost 3 bases and J 8 bases, leaving 19 bases between the germline ends. CDR3 loop: CASSPAGSVEGGYTF. CDR3 bases: TGTGCCAGCTCACCGGCGGGGAGCGTCGAGGGGGGCTACACCTTC.

The V and J genes are TRBV2 and TRBJ1-2; TRBD1 aligns across 9 bases. With 6 bases clipped from V and 7 bases from J, the junction kept 6 bases outside the gene matches. The CDR3 covers 13 residues. The germline V gene encodes CDR1 SNHLY and CDR2 FYNNEI. The CDR3 protein is CASSSQGAGGYTF. The CDR3 DNA reads as TGTGCCAGCAGCTCACAGGGGGCAGGTGGCTACACCTTC.

In this sample, this clone turned up once. The rearrangement links TRBV6-5 to TRBJ1-2; TRBD1 matches at 9 bases. The CDR3 consists of 15 residues. Germline V gene data show CDR1 as MNHEY and CDR2 as SVGAGI. Trimming cost V 2 bases and J 4 bases; bases outside gene matches: 5. The CDR3 reads CASSYTTGGSYGYTF. In DNA form, the CDR3 reads TGTGCCAGCAGTTACACAACAGGGGGCTCCTATGGCTACACCTTC.

V is TRBV2 and J is TRBJ2-1; 9 nucleotides agree with TRBD1. The CDR3 totals 14 residues. The J segment lost 0 bases and the V segment lost 6 bases, leaving 0 bases of the junction unmatched. In germline, CDR1 is SNHLY, CDR2 FYNNEI. For the CDR3, the DNA is TGTGCCAGCAGGACAGGGGGCTCCTACAATGAGCAGTTCTTC. It is translated as CASRTGGSYNEQFF.

The chain employs TRBV15 and TRBJ2-5, with 7 bases fitting TRBD2. Germline V gene data show CDR1 as LNHNV and CDR2 as YYDKDF (reference sequence). The CDR3 has 15 amino acids. V lost 0 bases to trimming and J lost 4 bases; unmatched junction nucleotides: 5. CDR3 nucleotide sequence: TGTGCCACCAGCAGAGATGGGAGGGGTCGAGAGACCCAGTACTTC. Its translation is CATSRDGRGRETQYF.

This chain uses TRBV7-9 with TRBJ2-1; 10 bases fit TRBD2. V lost 2 bases to trimming and J lost 4 bases; unmatched junction nucleotides: 8. The CDR3 has 17 amino acids. The V gene's germline CDR1 is SEHNR and CDR2 FQNEAQ (reference sequence). CDR3 loop: CASSLPLTSGIYNEQFF. The CDR3 coding sequence is TGTGCCAGCAGCTTACCCCTAACTAGCGGGATTTACAATGAGCAGTTCTTC. The full variable domain, its missing parts supplied by reference TRBV7-9 and TRBJ2-1, is DTGVSQNPRHKITKRGQNVTFRCDPISEHNRLYWYRQTLGQGPEFLTYFQNEAQLEKSRLLSDRFSAERPKGSFSTLEIQRTEQGDSAMYLCASSLPLTSGIYNEQFFGPGTRLTVL.

This clone was seen a handful of times. The chain is built from TRBV4-1 and TRBJ1-1, with D unclear. The CDR3 totals 18 residues. V lost 3 bases to trimming and J lost 1 base, with 21 bases between them. Germline CDR1 and CDR2: MGHRA and YSYEKL. This chain's CDR3 is CASSQVPIIRGGNTEAFF. The CDR3 coding sequence is TGCGCCAGCAGCCAGGTCCCTATCATCAGAGGCGGGAACACTGAAGCTTTCTTT.

This chain joins TRBV7-3 and TRBJ2-1; 7 bases match TRBD2. Trimming removed 2 bases from V and 4 bases from J; junction bases left unmatched: 5. Germline V gene lookup returns CDR1 SGHTA and CDR2 FQGTGA. CDR3 size: 15 residues. In nucleotides, the CDR3 is TGTGCCAGCAGCTTAGGAGCGGGGCAATACAATGAGCAGTTCTTC. Its translation is CASSLGAGQYNEQFF.

This chain joins TRBV28 and TRBJ2-2; maybe TRBD1 (5 bases). Germline values: CDR1 MDHEN, CDR2 SYDVKM. The CDR3 spans 12 residues. The V end lost 8 bases, the J end lost 1 base, and 5 bases lay between the germline ends. DNA of the CDR3: TGTGCCAGCCAGGGGAACACCGGGGAGCTGTTTTTT. Translating gives CASQGNTGELFF.